This entry features one TCR beta chain sequence. Clones were read by immunoSEQ multiplex PCR, and TCRdb kept only the in-frame ones, dropping some. The sample contains about 520,000 clones, over 75% of which appear only once. This record comes from a study of blood T cell repertoires in COVID-19. With 4 bases removed from V and 0 bases from J, the gap between germline ends came to 6 bases. The CDR3 totals 13 residues. CDR1 is SGHTA, CDR2 FQGNSA, per germline. The sequence was collected from a human donor in a cohort sampled during active COVID-19. Sequences were obtained from peripheral blood. V usage is TRBV7-2 and J usage is TRBJ1-2; D ambiguous. The chain's CDR3 is CASSSRSNYGYTF. For the CDR3, the DNA is TGTGCCAGCAGCTCTAGATCTAACTATGGCTACACCTTC.